This entry features one TCR beta chain sequence. The sample comes from a study of blood T cell repertoires in COVID-19. Study-wide background: Sites in the United States, Italy and Spain provided acute and convalescent COVID-19 samples. T cells, B-cell-depleted T cells, or PBMCs supplied cDNA or gDNA.

Per germline, CDR1 SGHRS and CDR2 YFSETQ. J was trimmed by 4 bases and V by 4 bases; bases with no gene match: 10. CDR3 size: 15 residues. As originally analysed: Amplified reference gene primers provided the basis for estimating nucleated cell counts. Clones were sequenced by immunoSEQ multiplex PCR, and TCRdb holds only the in-frame ones, with some missing. V and J calls plus clone size are reproduced from that table; the DNA served to infer D and trimming. The data hold under 250,000 clones, with less than 85% observed a single time. Sequenced sample: peripheral blood. This clonotype was sampled from an older woman with active or convalescent COVID-19. The chain combines TRBV5-1 with TRBJ1-2, with 7 bases lining up with TRBD1. In DNA, the CDR3 is TGCGCCAGCAGCAATGGGGACAGTCTCGGCTATGGCTACACCTTC. As protein: CASSNGDSLGYGYTF.